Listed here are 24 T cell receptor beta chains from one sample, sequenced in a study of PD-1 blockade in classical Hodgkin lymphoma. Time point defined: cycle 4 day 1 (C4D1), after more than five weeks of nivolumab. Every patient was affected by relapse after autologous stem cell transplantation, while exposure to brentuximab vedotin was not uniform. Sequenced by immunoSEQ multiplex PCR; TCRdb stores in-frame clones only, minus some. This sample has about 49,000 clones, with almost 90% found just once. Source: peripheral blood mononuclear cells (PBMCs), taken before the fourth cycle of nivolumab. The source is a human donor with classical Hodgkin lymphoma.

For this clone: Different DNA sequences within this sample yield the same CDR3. The CDR3 DNA is TGTGCCACCAGCAGAGAGGGAGTGACTAGACTTGGCGGATACAATGAGCAGTTCTTC. The encoded protein is CATSREGVTRLGGYNEQFF. The chain has TRBV15 and TRBJ2-1; TRBD2 is a possible D gene (6 bases). The V and J ends lost 0 bases and 4 bases respectively, with 22 bases between them. Germline-derived CDR1 and CDR2 are LNHNV and YYDKDF (reference sequence). CDR3 length equals 19 residues.

The CDR3 loop reads CASSLVTGGNSPLHF. For the CDR3, the DNA is TGTGCCAGCAGCTTGGTGACAGGGGGTAATTCACCCCTCCACTTT. The rearrangement uses TRBV5-6 and TRBJ1-6, with 9 nucleotides matching TRBD1. CDR1 is SGHDT, CDR2 YYEEEE, per germline. The CDR3 covers 15 residues. With V trimmed by 0 bases and J by 6 bases, 1 base remained unmatched. Full variable domain (outside the CDR3, taken from reference TRBV5-6 and TRBJ1-6): DAGVTQSPTHLIKTRGQQVTLRCSPKSGHDTVSWYQQALGQGPQFIFQYYEEEERQRGNFPDRFSGHQFPNYSSELNVNALLLGDSALYLCASSLVTGGNSPLHFGNGTRLTVT.

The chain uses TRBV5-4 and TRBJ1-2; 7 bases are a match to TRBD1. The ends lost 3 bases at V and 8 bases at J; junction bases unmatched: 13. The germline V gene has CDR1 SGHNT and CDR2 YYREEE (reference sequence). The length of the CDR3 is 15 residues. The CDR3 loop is CASSSTGTAVRGYTF. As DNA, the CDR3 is TGTGCCAGCAGCTCGACTGGGACAGCAGTTAGGGGCTACACCTTC.

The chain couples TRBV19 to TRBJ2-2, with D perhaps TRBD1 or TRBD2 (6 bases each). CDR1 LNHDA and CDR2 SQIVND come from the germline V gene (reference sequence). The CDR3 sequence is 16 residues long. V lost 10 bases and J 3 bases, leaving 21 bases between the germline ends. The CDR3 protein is CATRGDRGMYTGELFF. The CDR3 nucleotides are TGTGCCACTAGGGGGGACCGGGGCATGTACACCGGGGAGCTGTTTTTT. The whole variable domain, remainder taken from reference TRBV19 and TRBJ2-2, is DGGITQSPKYLFRKEGQNVTLSCEQNLNHDAMYWYRQDPGQGLRLIYYSQIVNDFQKGDIAEGYSVSREKKESFPLTVTSAQKNPTAFYLCATRGDRGMYTGELFFGEGSRLTVL.

Here the CDR3 DNA reads TGTGCCATCAGTGAATGGCGGGAGGAGGACTACGAGCAGTACTTC. It codes for CAISEWREEDYEQYF. The chain couples TRBV10-3 to TRBJ2-7; 8 bases are a match to TRBD2. Per germline, CDR1 ENHRY and CDR2 SYGVKD. The CDR3 totals 15 residues. Trimming took 3 bases from V and 3 from J; bases not matched to a gene: 7.

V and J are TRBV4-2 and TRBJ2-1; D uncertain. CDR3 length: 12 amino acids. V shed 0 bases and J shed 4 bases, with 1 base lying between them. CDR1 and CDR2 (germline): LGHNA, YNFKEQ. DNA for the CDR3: TGTGCCAGCAGCCAAGATTACAATGAGCAGTTCTTC. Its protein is CASSQDYNEQFF.

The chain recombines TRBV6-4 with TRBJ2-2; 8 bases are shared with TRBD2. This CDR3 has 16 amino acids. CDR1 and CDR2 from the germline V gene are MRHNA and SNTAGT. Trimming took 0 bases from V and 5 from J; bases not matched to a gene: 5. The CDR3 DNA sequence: TGTGCCAGCAGTGACTCCAGCGGGAGTATAACCGGGGAGCTGTTTTTT. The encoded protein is CASSDSSGSITGELFF.

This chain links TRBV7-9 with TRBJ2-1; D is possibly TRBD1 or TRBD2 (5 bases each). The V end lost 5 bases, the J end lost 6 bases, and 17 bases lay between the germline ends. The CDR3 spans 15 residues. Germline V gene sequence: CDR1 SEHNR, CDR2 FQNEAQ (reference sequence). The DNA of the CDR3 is TGTGCCAGCAGCCCGGGACCCCTCTTTGGCAATGAGCAGTTCTTC. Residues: CASSPGPLFGNEQFF. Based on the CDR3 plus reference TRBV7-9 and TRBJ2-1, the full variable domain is DTGVSQNPRHKITKRGQNVTFRCDPISEHNRLYWYRQTLGQGPEFLTYFQNEAQLEKSRLLSDRFSAERPKGSFSTLEIQRTEQGDSAMYLCASSPGPLFGNEQFFGPGTRLTVL.

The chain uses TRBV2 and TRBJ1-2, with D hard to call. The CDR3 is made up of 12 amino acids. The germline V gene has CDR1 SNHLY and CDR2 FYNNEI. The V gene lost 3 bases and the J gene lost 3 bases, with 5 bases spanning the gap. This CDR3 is CASSDGDYGYTF. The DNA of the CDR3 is TGTGCCAGCAGTGACGGCGACTATGGCTACACCTTC.

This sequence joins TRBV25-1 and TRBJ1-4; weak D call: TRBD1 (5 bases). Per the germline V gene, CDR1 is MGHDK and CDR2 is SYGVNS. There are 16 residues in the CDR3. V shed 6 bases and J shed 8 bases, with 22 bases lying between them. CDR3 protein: CASSDMGGTPREKLFF. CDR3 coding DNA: TGTGCCAGCAGCGACATGGGGGGGACCCCCCGAGAAAAACTGTTTTTT.

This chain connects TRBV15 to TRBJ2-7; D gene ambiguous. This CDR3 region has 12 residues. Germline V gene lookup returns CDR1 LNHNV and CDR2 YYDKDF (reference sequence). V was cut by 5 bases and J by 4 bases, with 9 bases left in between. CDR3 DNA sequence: TGTGCCACCAGCGGTAGTATGTACGAGCAGTACTTC. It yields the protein CATSGSMYEQYF.

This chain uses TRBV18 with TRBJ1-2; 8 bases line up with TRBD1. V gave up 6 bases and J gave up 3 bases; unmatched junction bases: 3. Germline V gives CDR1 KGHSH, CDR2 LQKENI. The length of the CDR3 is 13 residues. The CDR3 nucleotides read TGTGCCAGCTCCCTACAGGGGGACTATGGCTACACCTTC. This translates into CASSLQGDYGYTF.

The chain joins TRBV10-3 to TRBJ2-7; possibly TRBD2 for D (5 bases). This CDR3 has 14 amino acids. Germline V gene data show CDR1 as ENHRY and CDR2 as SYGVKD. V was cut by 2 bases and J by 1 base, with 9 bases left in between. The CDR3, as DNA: TGTGCCATCAGTGAGGCAGGAGGTTCCTACGAGCAGTACTTC. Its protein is CAISEAGGSYEQYF.

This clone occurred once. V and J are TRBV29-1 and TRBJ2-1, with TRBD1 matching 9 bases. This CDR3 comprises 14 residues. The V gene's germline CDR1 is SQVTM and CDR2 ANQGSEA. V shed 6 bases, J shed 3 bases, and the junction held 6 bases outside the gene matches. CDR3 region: CSVQGQGYYNEQFF. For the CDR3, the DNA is TGCAGCGTCCAGGGACAGGGCTACTACAATGAGCAGTTCTTC.

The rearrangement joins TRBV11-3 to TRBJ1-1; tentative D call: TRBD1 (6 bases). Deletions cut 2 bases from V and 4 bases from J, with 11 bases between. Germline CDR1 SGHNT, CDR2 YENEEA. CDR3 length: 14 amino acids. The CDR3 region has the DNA TGTGCCAGCAGCTTAACGAGGGGGAGCACTGAAGCTTTCTTT. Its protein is CASSLTRGSTEAFF.

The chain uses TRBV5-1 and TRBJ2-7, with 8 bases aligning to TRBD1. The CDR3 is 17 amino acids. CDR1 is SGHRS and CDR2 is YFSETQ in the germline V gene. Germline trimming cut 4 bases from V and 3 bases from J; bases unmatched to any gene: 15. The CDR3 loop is CASSRQTTRQGSYEQYF. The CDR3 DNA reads TGCGCCAGCAGCCGACAGACTACCCGACAGGGGAGCTACGAGCAGTACTTC.

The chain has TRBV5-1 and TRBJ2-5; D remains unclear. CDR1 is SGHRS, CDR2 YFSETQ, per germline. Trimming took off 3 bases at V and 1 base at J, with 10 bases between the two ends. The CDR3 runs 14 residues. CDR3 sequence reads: CASSSHTAQETQYF. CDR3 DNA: TGCGCCAGCAGCTCCCATACAGCCCAAGAGACCCAGTACTTC.

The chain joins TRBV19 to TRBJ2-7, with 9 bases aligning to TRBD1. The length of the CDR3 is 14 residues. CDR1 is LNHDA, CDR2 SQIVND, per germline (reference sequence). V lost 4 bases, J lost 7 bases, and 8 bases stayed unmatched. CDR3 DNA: TGTGCCAGTAGTACTTCCGGGACAGGGAGTGAGCAGTACTTC. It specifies CASSTSGTGSEQYF.

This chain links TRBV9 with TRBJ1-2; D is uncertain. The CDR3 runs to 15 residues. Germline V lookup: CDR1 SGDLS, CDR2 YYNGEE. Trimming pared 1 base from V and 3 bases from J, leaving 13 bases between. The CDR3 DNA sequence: TGTGCCAGCAGCGTACCTTCCGACGGATACTATGGCTACACCTTC. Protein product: CASSVPSDGYYGYTF.

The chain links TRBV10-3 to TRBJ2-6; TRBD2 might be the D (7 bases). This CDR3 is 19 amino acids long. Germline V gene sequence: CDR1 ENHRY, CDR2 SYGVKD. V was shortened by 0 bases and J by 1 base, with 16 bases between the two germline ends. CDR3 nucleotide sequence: TGTGCCATCAGTGAGTCCTGGGGGGGGCAACCGTCTGGGGCCAACGTCCTGACTTTC. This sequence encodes CAISESWGGQPSGANVLTF.

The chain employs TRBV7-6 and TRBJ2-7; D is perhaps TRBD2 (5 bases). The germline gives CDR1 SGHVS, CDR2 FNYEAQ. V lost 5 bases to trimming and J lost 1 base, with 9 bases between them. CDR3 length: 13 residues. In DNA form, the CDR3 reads TGTGCCAGCAGCCAAGCGGAGTCCTACGAGCAGTACTTC. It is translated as CASSQAESYEQYF.

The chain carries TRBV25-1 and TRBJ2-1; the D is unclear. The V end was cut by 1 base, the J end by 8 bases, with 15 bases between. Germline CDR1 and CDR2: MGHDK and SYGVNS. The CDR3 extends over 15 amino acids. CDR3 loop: CASSEFGPEADEQFF. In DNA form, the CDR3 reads TGTGCCAGCAGTGAATTCGGTCCAGAGGCCGATGAGCAGTTCTTC.

CDR3 sequence: CASSFNRAPPDTQYF. DNA for the CDR3: TGTGCCAGCAGCTTTAACAGGGCCCCCCCAGATACGCAGTATTTT. The chain joins TRBV7-3 to TRBJ2-3; weak D call: TRBD1 (6 bases). Trimming took off 3 bases at V and 4 bases at J, with 14 bases between the two ends. Germline V CDR1 and CDR2: SGHTA, FQGTGA. This CDR3 is 15 amino acids long. Based on the CDR3 plus reference TRBV7-3 and TRBJ2-3, the full variable domain is GAGVSQTPSNKVTEKGKYVELRCDPISGHTALYWYRQSLGQGPEFLIYFQGTGAADDSGLPNDRFFAVRPEGSVSTLKIQRTERGDSAVYLCASSFNRAPPDTQYFGPGTRLTVL.

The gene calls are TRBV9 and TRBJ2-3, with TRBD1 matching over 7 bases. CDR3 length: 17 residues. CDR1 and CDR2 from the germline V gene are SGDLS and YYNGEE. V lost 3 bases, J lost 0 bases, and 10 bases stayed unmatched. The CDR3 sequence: CASSADRVGSSTDTQYF. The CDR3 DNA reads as TGTGCCAGCAGCGCTGACAGGGTGGGGTCTAGCACAGATACGCAGTATTTT.